A few counts support the clone carrying this T cell receptor beta chain. These data are taken from a study of post-analysis software for immune sequencing data. Each TCR beta cDNA library carried unique molecular identifiers. TCRdb itself ran the PCR reads through MiXCR, one entry per CDR3 protein. In the table there are roughly 800,000 distinct CDR3 sequences, 53% of which are singletons. The sequencing input was blood. The receptor's source is a girl aged 10 to 17 with multiple sclerosis.

For the CDR3, the DNA is TGCAGCGTTGAAAGGGACAGGGGGACCTACGAGCAGTACTTC. Amino acids: CSVERDRGTYEQYF. The chain joins TRBV29-1 to TRBJ2-7; 11 nucleotides match TRBD1. The CDR3 consists of 14 residues. Germline loops: CDR1 SQVTM, CDR2 ANQGSEA. Trimming removed 2 bases from V and 2 bases from J; junction bases left unmatched: 2.